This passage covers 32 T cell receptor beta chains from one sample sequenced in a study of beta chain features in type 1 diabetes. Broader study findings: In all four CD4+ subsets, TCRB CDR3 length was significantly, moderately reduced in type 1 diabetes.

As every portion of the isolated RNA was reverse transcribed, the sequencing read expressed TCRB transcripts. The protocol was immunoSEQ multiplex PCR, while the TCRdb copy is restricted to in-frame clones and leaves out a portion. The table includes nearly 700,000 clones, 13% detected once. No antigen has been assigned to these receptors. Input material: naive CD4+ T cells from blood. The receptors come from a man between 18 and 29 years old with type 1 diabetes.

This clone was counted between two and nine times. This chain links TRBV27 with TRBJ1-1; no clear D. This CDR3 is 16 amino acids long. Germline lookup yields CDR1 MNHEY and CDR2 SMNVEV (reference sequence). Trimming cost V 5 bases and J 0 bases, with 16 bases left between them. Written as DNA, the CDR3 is TGTGCCAGCAGTCGCTCACGGGCCCCGATGAACACTGAAGCTTTCTTT. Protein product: CASSRSRAPMNTEAFF.

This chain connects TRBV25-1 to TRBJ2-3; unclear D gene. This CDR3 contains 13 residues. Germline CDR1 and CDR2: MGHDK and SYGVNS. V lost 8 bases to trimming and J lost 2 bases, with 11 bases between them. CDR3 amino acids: CASGPSPTDTQYF. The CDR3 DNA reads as TGTGCCAGCGGACCGAGCCCCACAGATACGCAGTATTTT.

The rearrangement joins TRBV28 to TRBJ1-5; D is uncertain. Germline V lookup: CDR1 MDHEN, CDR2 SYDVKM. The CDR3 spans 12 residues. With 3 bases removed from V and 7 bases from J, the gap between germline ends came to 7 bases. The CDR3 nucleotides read TGTGCCAGCAGTTTGAAAGCCCAGCCCCAGCATTTT. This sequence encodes CASSLKAQPQHF. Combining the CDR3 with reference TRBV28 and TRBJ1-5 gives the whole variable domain DVKVTQSSRYLVKRTGEKVFLECVQDMDHENMFWYRQDPGLGLRLIYFSYDVKMKEKGDIPEGYSVSREKKERFSLILESASTNQTSMYLCASSLKAQPQHFGDGTRLSIL.

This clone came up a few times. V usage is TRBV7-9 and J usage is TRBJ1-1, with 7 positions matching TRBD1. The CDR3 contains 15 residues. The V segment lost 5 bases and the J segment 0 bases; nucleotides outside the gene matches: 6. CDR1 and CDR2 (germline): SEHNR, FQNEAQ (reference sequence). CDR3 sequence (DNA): TGTGCCAGCAGCCGGACAGGAGATATGAACACTGAAGCTTTCTTT. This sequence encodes CASSRTGDMNTEAFF.

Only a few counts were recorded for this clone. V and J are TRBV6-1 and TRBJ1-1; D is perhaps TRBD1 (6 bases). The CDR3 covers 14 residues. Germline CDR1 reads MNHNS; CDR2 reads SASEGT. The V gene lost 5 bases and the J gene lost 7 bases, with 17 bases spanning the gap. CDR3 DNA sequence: TGTGCCAGCAGTTGGGGCCAGGGGTTGGGTGAAGCTTTCTTT. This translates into CASSWGQGLGEAFF.

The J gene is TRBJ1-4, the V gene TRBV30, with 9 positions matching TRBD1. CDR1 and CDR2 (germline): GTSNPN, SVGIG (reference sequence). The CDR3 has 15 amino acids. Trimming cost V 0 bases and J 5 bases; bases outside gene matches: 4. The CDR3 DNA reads TGTGCCTGGAGTGTACTCGGGACAGGGAATGAAAAACTGTTTTTT. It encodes CAWSVLGTGNEKLFF.

The CDR3 DNA reads as TGTGCCAGCGGGACCTGGTGGTGCGAGCAGTACTTC. Its protein product is CASGTWWCEQYF. The J gene is TRBJ2-7, the V gene TRBV21-1. TRBV21-1 is noted as a pseudogene. CDR3 length: 12 amino acids.

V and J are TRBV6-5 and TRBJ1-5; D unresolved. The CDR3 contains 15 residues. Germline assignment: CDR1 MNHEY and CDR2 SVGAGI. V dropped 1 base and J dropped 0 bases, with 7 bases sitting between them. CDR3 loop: CASSYLRDSNQPQHF. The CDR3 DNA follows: TGTGCCAGCAGTTACTTGCGGGATAGCAATCAGCCCCAGCATTTT.

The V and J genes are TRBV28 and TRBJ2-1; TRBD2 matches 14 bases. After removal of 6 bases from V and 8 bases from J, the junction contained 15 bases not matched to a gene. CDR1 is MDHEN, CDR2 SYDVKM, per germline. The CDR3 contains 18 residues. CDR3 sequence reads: CASSLGLAGDPRLDEQFF. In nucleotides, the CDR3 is TGTGCCAGCAGCCTGGGACTAGCGGGGGACCCCCGACTCGATGAGCAGTTCTTC.

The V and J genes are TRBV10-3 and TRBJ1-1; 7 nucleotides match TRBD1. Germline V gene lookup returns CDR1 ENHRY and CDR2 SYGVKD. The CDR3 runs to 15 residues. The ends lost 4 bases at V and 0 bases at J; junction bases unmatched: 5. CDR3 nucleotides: TGTGCCATCAGTGGAGCCGGGACAGTGAACACTGAAGCTTTCTTT. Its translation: CAISGAGTVNTEAFF.

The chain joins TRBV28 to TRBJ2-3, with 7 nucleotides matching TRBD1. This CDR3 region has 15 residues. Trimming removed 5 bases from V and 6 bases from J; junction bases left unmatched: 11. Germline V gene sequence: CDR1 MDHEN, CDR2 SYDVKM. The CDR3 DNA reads TGTGCCAGCAGTCCCAACAGGGGTGGAAGGGATACGCAGTATTTT. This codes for CASSPNRGGRDTQYF.

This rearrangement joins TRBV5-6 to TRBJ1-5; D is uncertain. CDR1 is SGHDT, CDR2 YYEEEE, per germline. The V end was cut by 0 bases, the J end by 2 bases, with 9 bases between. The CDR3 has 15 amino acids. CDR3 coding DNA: TGTGCCAGCAGCTTGGTGGCTGGGGGCAATCAGCCCCAGCATTTT. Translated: CASSLVAGGNQPQHF.

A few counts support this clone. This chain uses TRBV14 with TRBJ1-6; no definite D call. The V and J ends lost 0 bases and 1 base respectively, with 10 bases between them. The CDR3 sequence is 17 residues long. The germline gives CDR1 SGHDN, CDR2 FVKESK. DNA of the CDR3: TGTGCCAGCAGCCAAGATTGGGCAGGATCCTATAATTCACCCCTCCACTTT. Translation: CASSQDWAGSYNSPLHF.

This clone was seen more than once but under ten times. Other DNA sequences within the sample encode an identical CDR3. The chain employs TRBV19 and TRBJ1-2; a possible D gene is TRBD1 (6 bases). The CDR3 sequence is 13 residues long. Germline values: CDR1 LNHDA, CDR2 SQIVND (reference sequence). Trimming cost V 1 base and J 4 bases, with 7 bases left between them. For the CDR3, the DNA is TGTGCCAGTAGTATAGGGACAGTCTATGGCTACACCTTC. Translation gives CASSIGTVYGYTF.

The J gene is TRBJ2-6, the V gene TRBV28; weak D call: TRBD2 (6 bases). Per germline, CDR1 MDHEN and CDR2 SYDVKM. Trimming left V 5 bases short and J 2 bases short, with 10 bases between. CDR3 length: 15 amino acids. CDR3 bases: TGTGCCAGCAGTGCGGGGCCTACTGGGGCCAACGTCCTGACTTTC. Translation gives CASSAGPTGANVLTF.

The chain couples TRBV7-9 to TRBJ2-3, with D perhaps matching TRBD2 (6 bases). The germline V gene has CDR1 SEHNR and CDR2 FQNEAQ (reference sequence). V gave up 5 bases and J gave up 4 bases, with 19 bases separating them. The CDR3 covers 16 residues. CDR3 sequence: CASSLTMTGEADTQYF. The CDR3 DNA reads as TGTGCCAGCAGCCTCACCATGACGGGGGAGGCAGATACGCAGTATTTT.

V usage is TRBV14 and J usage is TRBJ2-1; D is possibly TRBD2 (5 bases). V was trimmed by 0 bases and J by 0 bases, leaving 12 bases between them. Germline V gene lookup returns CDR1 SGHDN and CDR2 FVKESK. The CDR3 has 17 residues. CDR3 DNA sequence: TGTGCCAGCAGCCAAGAGAAGCGGAAAAGCTCCTACAATGAGCAGTTCTTC. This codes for CASSQEKRKSSYNEQFF.

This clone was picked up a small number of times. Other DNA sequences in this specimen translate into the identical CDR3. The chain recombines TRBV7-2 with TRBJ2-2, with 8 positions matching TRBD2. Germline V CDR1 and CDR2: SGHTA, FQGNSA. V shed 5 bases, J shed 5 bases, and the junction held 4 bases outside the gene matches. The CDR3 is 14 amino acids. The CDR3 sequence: CASSLSGGTGELFF. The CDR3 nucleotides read TGTGCCAGCAGCCTCTCGGGGGGGACCGGGGAGCTGTTTTTT.

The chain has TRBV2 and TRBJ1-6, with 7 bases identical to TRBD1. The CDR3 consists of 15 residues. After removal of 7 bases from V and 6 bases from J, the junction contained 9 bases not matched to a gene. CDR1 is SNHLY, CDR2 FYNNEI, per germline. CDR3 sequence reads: CASTRQGRSNSPLHF. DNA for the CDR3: TGTGCCAGCACCAGACAGGGTAGGAGTAATTCACCCCTCCACTTT.

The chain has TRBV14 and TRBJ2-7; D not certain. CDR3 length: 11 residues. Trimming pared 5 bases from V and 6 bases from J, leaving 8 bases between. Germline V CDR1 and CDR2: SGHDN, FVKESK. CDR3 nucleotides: TGTGCCAGCAGCTCCGCAGGCGAGCAGTACTTC. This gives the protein CASSSAGEQYF.

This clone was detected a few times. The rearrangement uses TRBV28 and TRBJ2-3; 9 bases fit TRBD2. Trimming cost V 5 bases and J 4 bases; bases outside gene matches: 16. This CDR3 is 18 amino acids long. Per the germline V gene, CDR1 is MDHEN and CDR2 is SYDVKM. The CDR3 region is CASSLSGGALGAPDTQYF. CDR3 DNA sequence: TGTGCCAGCAGTCTTAGCGGGGGAGCTCTGGGGGCTCCAGATACGCAGTATTTT. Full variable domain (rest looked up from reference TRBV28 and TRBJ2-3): DVKVTQSSRYLVKRTGEKVFLECVQDMDHENMFWYRQDPGLGLRLIYFSYDVKMKEKGDIPEGYSVSREKKERFSLILESASTNQTSMYLCASSLSGGALGAPDTQYFGPGTRLTVL.

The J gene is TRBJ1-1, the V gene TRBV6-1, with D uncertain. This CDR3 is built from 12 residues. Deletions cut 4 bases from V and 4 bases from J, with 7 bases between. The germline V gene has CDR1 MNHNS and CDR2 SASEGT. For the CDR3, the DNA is TGTGCCAGCAGTGTGATGAGCACTGAAGCTTTCTTT. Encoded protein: CASSVMSTEAFF.

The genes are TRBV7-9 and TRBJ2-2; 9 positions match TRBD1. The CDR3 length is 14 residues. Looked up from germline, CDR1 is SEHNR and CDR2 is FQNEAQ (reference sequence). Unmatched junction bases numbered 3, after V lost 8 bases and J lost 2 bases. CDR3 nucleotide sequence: TGTGCCAGCCACAGGGGGCCCAACACCGGGGAGCTGTTTTTT. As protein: CASHRGPNTGELFF.

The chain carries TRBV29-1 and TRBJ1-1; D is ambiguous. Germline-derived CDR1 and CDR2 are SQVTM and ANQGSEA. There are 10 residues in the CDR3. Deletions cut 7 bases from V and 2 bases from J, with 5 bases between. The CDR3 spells CSALNTEAFF. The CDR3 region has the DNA TGCAGCGCCTTAAACACTGAAGCTTTCTTT.

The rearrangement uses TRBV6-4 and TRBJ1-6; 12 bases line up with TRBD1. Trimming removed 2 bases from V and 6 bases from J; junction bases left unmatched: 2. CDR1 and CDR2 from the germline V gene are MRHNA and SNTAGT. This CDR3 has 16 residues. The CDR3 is CASSDQGQGANSPLHF. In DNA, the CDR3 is TGTGCCAGCAGTGACCAGGGACAGGGGGCTAATTCACCCCTCCACTTT.

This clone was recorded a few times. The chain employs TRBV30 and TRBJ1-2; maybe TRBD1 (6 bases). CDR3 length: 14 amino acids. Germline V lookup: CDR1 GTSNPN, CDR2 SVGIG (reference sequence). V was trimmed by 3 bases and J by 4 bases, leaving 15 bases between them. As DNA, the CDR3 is TGTGCCTGGAGGACAGGCGATTTGTCCTATGGCTACACCTTC. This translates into CAWRTGDLSYGYTF.

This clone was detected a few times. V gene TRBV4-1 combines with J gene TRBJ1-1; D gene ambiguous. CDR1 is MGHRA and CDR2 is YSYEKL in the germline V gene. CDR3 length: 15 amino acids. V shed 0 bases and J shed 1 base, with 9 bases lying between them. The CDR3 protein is CASSQEQHTNTEAFF. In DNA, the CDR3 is TGCGCCAGCAGCCAAGAGCAACACACGAACACTGAAGCTTTCTTT.

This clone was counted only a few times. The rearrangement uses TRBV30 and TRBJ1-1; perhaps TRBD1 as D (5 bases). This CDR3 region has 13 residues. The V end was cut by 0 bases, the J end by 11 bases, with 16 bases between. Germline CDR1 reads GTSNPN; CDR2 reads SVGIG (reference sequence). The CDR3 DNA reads TGTGCCTGGAGTGTAAAGGCGGGGGAGCCGGCTTTCTTT. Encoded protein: CAWSVKAGEPAFF.

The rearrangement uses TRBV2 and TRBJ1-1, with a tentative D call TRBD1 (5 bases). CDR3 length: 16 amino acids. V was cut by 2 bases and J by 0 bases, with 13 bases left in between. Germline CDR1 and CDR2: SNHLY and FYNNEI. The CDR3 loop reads CASSERGDILNTEAFF. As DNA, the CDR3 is TGTGCCAGCAGTGAAAGAGGGGATATCTTGAACACTGAAGCTTTCTTT.

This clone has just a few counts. The CDR3, as DNA: TGTGCCAGCAGCTTAGAGAGACAGCTTTCTAGCACAGATACGCAGTATTTT. Translated: CASSLERQLSSTDTQYF. The chain carries TRBV7-9 and TRBJ2-3; possible D gene TRBD1, 5 bases. The CDR3 runs 17 residues. Germline CDR1 SEHNR, CDR2 FQNEAQ (reference sequence). V lost 1 base and J lost 0, with 14 bases in between. Variable domain in full (rest from reference TRBV7-9 and TRBJ2-3): DTGVSQNPRHKITKRGQNVTFRCDPISEHNRLYWYRQTLGQGPEFLTYFQNEAQLEKSRLLSDRFSAERPKGSFSTLEIQRTEQGDSAMYLCASSLERQLSSTDTQYFGPGTRLTVL.

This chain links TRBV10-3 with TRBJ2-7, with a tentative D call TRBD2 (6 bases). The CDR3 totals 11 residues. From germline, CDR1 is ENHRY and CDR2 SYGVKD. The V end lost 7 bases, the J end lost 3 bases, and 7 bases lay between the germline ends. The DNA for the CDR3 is TGTGCCATCAACGGGGGCTACGAGCAGTACTTC. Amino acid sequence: CAINGGYEQYF.

This CDR3 reads CASSNRMAGVQETQYF. Here the CDR3 DNA reads TGTGCCAGCAGCAACCGCATGGCAGGGGTCCAAGAGACCCAGTACTTC. V and J are TRBV21-1 and TRBJ2-5; the D call in the table, TRBD1, was not verified against the DNA. TRBV21-1 is deemed a pseudogene. The CDR3 covers 16 residues.